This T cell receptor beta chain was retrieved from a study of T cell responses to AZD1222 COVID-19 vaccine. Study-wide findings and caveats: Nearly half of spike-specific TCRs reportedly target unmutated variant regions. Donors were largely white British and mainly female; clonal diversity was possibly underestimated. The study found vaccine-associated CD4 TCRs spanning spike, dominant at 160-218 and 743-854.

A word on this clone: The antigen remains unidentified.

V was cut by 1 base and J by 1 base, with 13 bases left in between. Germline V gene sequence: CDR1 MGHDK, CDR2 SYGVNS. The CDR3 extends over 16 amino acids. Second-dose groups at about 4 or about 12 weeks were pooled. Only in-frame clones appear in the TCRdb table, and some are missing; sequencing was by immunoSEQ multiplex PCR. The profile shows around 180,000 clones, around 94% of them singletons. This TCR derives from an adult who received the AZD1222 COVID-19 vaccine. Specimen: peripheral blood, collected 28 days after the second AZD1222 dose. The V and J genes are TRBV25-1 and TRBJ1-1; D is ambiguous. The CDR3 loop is CASSEFQRSGNTEAFF. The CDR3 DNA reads TGTGCCAGCAGTGAATTTCAAAGGAGTGGGAACACTGAAGCTTTCTTT.